A single sample is the source of the 16 T cell receptor beta chains below, sequenced in a study of shared clonotypes between healthy human individuals (TCRdb year 2020). CD8 naive samples were obtained by positive selection for CCR7 among CD45RO-negative cells, yielding a CD45RA+CCR7+ population from which TemRA cells were excluded. Library construction relied on the immunoSEQ multiplex PCR assay. Drawn from immuneACCESS, this table holds only the in-frame rearrangements with V and J called that TCRdb kept. Clones are partly lost; checked studies trace under half to an unresolved V gene and leave the rest unexplained. Across this sample there are around 2.1 million clones, with about 92% seen only once. 1.7% of the sample lies in the top ten. Sequenced: naive CD8+ T cells from PBMCs. What the cell subset or site label conveys for this sample: CD45RA+CCR7+. Receptor source: a man younger than 35 in good health. Some clones in this sample may be carry-over from other donors' samples.

This clone came up once. The V gene is TRBV12-5, the J gene TRBJ2-1; D perhaps matches TRBD1 (5 bases). Germline CDR1 LGHNT, CDR2 FRNRAP. Trimming cost V 6 bases and J 4 bases, with 10 bases left between them. This CDR3 contains 13 residues. This CDR3 is CASGNQGYNEQFF. CDR3 DNA: TGTGCTAGTGGCAACCAGGGATACAATGAGCAGTTCTTC.

The chain is built from TRBV2 and TRBJ2-7, with a possible D match to TRBD2 (5 bases). V was cut by 5 bases and J by 5 bases, with 16 bases left in between. This CDR3 has 14 residues. CDR1 and CDR2 from the germline V gene are SNHLY and FYNNEI. Here the CDR3 reads CASSKPSGIHEQYF. CDR3 bases: TGTGCCAGCAGTAAACCGTCGGGGATCCACGAGCAGTACTTC.

The CDR3 DNA is TGTGCCAGCAGCTCTTCGAGCGAGAGCACAGATACGCAGTATTTT. Its protein product is CASSSSSESTDTQYF. The chain carries TRBV7-9 and TRBJ2-3; D is unresolved. The germline V gene encodes CDR1 SEHNR and CDR2 FQNEAQ (reference sequence). The germline V and J ends were trimmed by 4 bases and 0 bases, with 11 bases remaining between them. This CDR3 contains 15 residues.

The chain couples TRBV6-5 to TRBJ1-1; D possibly corresponds to TRBD1 (6 bases). The V end was cut by 4 bases, the J end by 3 bases, with 18 bases between. Germline V gives CDR1 MNHEY, CDR2 SVGAGI. The CDR3 length is 16 residues. CDR3 in DNA: TGTGCCAGCAGTTCGTCCCCACAGGGATTTCACACTGAAGCTTTCTTT. Its protein product is CASSSSPQGFHTEAFF.

The V gene is TRBV29-1, the J gene TRBJ2-7, with D perhaps TRBD1 (5 bases). This CDR3 contains 15 residues. Germline values: CDR1 SQVTM, CDR2 ANQGSEA. The germline V and J ends were trimmed by 3 bases and 0 bases, with 15 bases remaining between them. The CDR3 sequence: CSVESWTPHSYEQYF. The DNA of the CDR3 is TGCAGCGTTGAGTCCTGGACACCGCACTCCTACGAGCAGTACTTC.

This clone has more than one count but fewer than ten. The J gene is TRBJ1-2, the V gene TRBV4-1; D ambiguous. With 0 bases removed from V and 0 bases from J, the gap between germline ends came to 8 bases. In germline, CDR1 is MGHRA, CDR2 YSYEKL. The CDR3 consists of 15 residues. CDR3 region: CASSQDWGANYGYTF. The CDR3 nucleotides are TGCGCCAGCAGCCAAGACTGGGGAGCTAACTATGGCTACACCTTC.

The V gene is TRBV15, the J gene TRBJ2-5; TRBD1 is a possible D gene (6 bases). V lost 8 bases to trimming and J lost 7 bases, with 26 bases between them. CDR1 is LNHNV, CDR2 YYDKDF, per germline (reference sequence). The CDR3 sequence is 16 residues long. Here the CDR3 DNA reads TGTGCCACCGCACAGAAGGGGGTCGGGGTAGGTGTGACCCAGTACTTC. This gives the protein CATAQKGVGVGVTQYF. Filled out from reference TRBV15 and TRBJ2-5, the complete variable domain reads DAMVIQNPRYQVTQFGKPVTLSCSQTLNHNVMYWYQQKSSQAPKLLFHYYDKDFNNEADTPDNFQSRRPNTSFCFLDIRSPGLGDTAMYLCATAQKGVGVGVTQYFGPGTRLLVL.

V gene TRBV6-5 combines with J gene TRBJ1-1; no clear D gene. Germline V gene lookup returns CDR1 MNHEY and CDR2 SVGAGI. V lost 2 bases, J lost 8 bases, and 12 bases lay in between. The CDR3 runs 13 residues. This CDR3 reads CASSYTGSVEAFF. The DNA of the CDR3 is TGTGCCAGCAGTTACACTGGGTCAGTGGAAGCTTTCTTT.

The gene calls are TRBV28 and TRBJ2-7; D uncertain. Germline CDR1 is MDHEN and CDR2 is SYDVKM. This CDR3 has 13 amino acids. The germline V and J ends were trimmed by 2 bases and 6 bases, with 11 bases remaining between them. CDR3 amino acids: CASSLRYLSEQYF. The CDR3 bases are TGTGCCAGCAGTTTAAGGTACCTGAGCGAGCAGTACTTC.

The chain has TRBV11-2 and TRBJ1-1; the D gene is possibly TRBD1 (5 bases). Germline V gives CDR1 SGHAT, CDR2 FQNNGV. Trimming took off 4 bases at V and 5 bases at J, with 17 bases between the two ends. The CDR3 has 15 amino acids. The CDR3 sequence: CASSYVLGGRTEAFF. In nucleotides, the CDR3 is TGTGCCAGCAGCTACGTACTCGGGGGTCGTACTGAAGCTTTCTTT.

This chain connects TRBV9 to TRBJ2-1; no reliable D call. V was shortened by 7 bases and J by 3 bases, with 20 bases between the two germline ends. The CDR3 sequence is 16 residues long. Germline CDR1 and CDR2: SGDLS and YYNGEE. This chain's CDR3 is CASAKARDPIYNEQFF. The CDR3 DNA reads as TGTGCCAGCGCCAAAGCGAGAGACCCGATCTACAATGAGCAGTTCTTC.

The CDR3, as DNA: TGTGCCAGCAGCCAAGATTACAGCGGGAGGGCCAGAGAGACCCAGTACTTC. Protein sequence: CASSQDYSGRARETQYF. V gene TRBV14 combines with J gene TRBJ2-5, with 10 bases identical to TRBD2. The J segment lost 4 bases and the V segment lost 0 bases, leaving 8 bases of the junction unmatched. CDR1 SGHDN and CDR2 FVKESK come from the germline V gene. The CDR3 consists of 17 residues. Full variable domain (missing parts from reference TRBV14 and TRBJ2-5): EAGVTQFPSHSVIEKGQTVTLRCDPISGHDNLYWYRRVMGKEIKFLLHFVKESKQDESGMPNNRFLAERTGGTYSTLKVQPAELEDSGVYFCASSQDYSGRARETQYFGPGTRLLVL.

The rearrangement joins TRBV19 to TRBJ2-7; the D gene is possibly TRBD2 (6 bases). The CDR3 runs to 14 residues. CDR1 LNHDA and CDR2 SQIVND come from the germline V gene (reference sequence). The V end was cut by 5 bases, the J end by 3 bases, with 14 bases between. Here the CDR3 DNA reads TGTGCCAGTAGTCATCGGGACTCGGTCTACGAGCAGTACTTC. Translating gives CASSHRDSVYEQYF.

The V and J genes are TRBV7-3 and TRBJ2-3, with 13 bases identical to TRBD2. Germline V CDR1 and CDR2: SGHTA, FQGTGA. Trimming at V came to 5 bases and at J to 5 bases, leaving 7 bases not matched to a gene. The CDR3 covers 16 residues. CDR3 amino acids: CASSPWTSGSLDTQYF. The CDR3 nucleotides read TGTGCCAGCAGCCCCTGGACTAGCGGGAGTTTAGATACGCAGTATTTT.

This clone has a single count. Its ends do not fully match the called genes, so a read error is possible. The V gene is TRBV5-5, the J gene TRBJ2-7; D tentatively fits TRBD1 or TRBD2 (5 bases each). In germline, CDR1 is SGHKS, CDR2 YYEKEE (reference sequence). This CDR3 has 14 residues. The CDR3 nucleotides read TGTGCCAGCAGTTTGGGGACCTCAAGCTACGAGCAGTACTTC. Protein: CASSLGTSSYEQYF.

V gene TRBV9 combines with J gene TRBJ2-3; 10 nucleotides agree with TRBD2. Trimming took 2 bases from V and 3 from J; bases not matched to a gene: 9. The CDR3 consists of 17 residues. The germline V gene encodes CDR1 SGDLS and CDR2 YYNGEE. CDR3 sequence reads: CASSVPLAGAGTDTQYF. The CDR3 DNA reads TGTGCCAGCAGCGTTCCCCTAGCGGGAGCTGGTACAGATACGCAGTATTTT.